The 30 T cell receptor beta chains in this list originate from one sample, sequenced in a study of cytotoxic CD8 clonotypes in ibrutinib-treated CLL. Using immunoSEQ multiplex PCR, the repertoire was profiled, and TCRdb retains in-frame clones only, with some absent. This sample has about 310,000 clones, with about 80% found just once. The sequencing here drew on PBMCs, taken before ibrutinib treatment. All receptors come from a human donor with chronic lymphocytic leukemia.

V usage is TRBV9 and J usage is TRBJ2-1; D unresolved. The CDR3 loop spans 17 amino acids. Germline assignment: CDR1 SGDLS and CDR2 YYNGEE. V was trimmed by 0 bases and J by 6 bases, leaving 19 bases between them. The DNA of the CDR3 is TGTGCCAGCAGCGTAGGCGACTGGCCGCTTTCGCCCAATGAGCAGTTCTTC. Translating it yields CASSVGDWPLSPNEQFF.

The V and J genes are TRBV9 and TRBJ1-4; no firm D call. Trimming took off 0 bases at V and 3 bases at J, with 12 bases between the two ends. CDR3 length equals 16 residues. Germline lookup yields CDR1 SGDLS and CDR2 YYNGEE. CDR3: CASSVDGGPPNEKLFF. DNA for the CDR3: TGTGCCAGCAGCGTAGATGGAGGACCTCCTAATGAAAAACTGTTTTTT.

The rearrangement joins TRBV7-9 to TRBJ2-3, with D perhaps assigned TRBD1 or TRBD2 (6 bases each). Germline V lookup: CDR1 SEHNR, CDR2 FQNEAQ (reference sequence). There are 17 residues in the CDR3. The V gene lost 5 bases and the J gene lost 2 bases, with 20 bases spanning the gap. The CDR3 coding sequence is TGTGCCAGCAGCCGTGGTACTTCGGGGGCGATCACAGATACGCAGTATTTT. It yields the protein CASSRGTSGAITDTQYF.

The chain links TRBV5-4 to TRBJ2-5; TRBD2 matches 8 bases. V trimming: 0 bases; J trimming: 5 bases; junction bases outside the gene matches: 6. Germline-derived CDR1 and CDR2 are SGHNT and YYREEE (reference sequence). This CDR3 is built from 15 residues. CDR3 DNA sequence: TGTGCCAGCAGCTTGGCGGGGGGGGCGTGGGAGACCCAGTACTTC. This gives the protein CASSLAGGAWETQYF.

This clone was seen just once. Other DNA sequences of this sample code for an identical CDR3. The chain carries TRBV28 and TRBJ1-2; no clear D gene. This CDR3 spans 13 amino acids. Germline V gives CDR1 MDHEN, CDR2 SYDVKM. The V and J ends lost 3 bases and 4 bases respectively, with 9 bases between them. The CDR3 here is CASSLGPTYGYTF. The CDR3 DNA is TGTGCCAGCAGTTTGGGCCCTACCTATGGCTACACCTTC.

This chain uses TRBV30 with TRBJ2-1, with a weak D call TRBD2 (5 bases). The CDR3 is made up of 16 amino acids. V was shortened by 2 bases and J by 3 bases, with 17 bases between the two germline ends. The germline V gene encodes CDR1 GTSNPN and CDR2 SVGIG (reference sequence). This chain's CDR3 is CAWSRGPSSVYNEQFF. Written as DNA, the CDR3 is TGTGCCTGGAGTCGCGGGCCTAGCTCAGTCTACAATGAGCAGTTCTTC.

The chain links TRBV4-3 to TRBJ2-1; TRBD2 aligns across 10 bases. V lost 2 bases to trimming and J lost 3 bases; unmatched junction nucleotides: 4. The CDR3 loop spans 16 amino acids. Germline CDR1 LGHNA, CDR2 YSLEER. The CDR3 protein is CASSQLIAGGYNEQFF. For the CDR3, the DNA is TGCGCCAGCAGCCAACTTATAGCGGGGGGCTACAATGAGCAGTTCTTC.

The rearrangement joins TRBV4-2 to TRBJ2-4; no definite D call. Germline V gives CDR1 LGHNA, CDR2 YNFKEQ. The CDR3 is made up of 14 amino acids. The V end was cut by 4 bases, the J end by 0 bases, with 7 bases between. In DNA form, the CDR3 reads TGTGCCAGCAGCCTAAACGAAGCCAAAAACATTCAGTACTTC. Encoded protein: CASSLNEAKNIQYF.

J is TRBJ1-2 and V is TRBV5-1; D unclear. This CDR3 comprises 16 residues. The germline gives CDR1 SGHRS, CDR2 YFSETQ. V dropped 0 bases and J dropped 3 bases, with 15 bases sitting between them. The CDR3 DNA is TGCGCCAGCAGCTTGGCCGAGGTGGGTGCGCACTATGGCTACACCTTC. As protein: CASSLAEVGAHYGYTF.

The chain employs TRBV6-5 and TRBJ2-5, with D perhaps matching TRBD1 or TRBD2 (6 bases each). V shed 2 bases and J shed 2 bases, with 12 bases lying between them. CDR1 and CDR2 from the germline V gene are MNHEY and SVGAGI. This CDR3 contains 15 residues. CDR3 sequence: CASSYEGGRQETQYF. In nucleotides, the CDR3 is TGTGCCAGCAGTTACGAAGGGGGGCGGCAAGAGACCCAGTACTTC.

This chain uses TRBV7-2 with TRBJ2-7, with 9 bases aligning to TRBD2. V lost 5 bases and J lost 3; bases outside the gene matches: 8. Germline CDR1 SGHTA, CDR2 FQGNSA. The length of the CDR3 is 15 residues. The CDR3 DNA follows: TGTGCCAGCAGCCGACCGGGACTAGCATTCTACGAGCAGTACTTC. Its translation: CASSRPGLAFYEQYF.

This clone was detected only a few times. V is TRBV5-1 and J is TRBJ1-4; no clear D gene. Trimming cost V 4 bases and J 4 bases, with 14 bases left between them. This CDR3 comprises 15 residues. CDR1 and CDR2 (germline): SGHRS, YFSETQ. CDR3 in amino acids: CASSLDGTYNEKLFF. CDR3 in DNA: TGCGCCAGCAGCCTGGACGGTACCTATAATGAAAAACTGTTTTTT.

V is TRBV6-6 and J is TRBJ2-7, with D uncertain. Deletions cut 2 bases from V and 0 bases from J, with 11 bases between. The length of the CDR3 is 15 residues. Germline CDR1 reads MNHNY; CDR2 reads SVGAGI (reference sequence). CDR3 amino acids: CASSYTLVSSYEQYF. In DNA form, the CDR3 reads TGTGCCAGCAGTTACACGCTGGTCAGCTCCTACGAGCAGTACTTC.

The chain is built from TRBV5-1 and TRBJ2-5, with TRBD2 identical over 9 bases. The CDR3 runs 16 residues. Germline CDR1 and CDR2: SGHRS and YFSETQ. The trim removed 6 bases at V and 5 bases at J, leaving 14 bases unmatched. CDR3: CASTGVTAGGLETQYF. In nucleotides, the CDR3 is TGCGCCAGCACCGGGGTAACCGCGGGAGGGTTGGAGACCCAGTACTTC. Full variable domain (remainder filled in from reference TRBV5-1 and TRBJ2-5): KAGVTQTPRYLIKTRGQQVTLSCSPISGHRSVSWYQQTPGQGLQFLFEYFSETQRNKGNFPGRFSGRQFSNSRSEMNVSTLELGDSALYLCASTGVTAGGLETQYFGPGTRLLVL.

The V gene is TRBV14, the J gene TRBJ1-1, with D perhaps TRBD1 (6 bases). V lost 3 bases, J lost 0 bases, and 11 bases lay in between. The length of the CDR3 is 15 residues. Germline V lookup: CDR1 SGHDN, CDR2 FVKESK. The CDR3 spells CASSQDSHLNTEAFF. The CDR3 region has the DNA TGTGCCAGCAGCCAGGACAGCCACCTGAACACTGAAGCTTTCTTT.

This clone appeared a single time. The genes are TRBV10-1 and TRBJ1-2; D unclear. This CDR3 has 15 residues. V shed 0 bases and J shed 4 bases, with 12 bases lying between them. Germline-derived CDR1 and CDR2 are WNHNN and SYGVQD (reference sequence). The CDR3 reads CASSESRLPGYGYTF. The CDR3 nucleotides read TGCGCCAGCAGTGAGTCTCGACTACCGGGCTATGGCTACACCTTC.

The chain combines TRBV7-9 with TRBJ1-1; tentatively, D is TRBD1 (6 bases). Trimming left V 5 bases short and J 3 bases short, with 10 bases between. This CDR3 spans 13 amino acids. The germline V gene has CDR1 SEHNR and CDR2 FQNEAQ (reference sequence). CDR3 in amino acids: CASSTNRDTEAFF. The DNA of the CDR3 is TGTGCCAGCAGCACAAACAGGGACACTGAAGCTTTCTTT.

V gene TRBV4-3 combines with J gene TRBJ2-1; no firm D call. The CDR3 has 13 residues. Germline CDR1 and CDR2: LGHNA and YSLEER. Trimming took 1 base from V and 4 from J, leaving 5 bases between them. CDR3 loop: CASSQAPYNEQFF. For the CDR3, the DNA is TGCGCCAGCAGCCAAGCACCATACAATGAGCAGTTCTTC.

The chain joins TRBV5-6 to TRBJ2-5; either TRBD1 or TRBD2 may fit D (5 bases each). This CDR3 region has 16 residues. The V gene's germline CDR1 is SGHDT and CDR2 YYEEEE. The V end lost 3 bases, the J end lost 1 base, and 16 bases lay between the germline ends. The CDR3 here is CASSSWYLGTQETQYF. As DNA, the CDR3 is TGTGCCAGCAGCTCGTGGTATTTGGGGACCCAAGAGACCCAGTACTTC.

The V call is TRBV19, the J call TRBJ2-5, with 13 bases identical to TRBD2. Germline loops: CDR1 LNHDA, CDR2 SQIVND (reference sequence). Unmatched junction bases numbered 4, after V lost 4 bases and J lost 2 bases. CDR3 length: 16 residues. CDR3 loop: CASSTGTSGEQETQYF. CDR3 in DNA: TGTGCCAGTAGTACCGGGACTAGCGGGGAGCAAGAGACCCAGTACTTC.

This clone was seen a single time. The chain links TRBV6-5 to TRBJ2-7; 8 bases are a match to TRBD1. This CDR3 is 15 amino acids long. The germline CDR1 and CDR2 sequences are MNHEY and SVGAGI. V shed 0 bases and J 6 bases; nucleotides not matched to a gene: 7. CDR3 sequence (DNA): TGTGCCAGCAGTTACTCTGGCAGGGGGCTGATCGAGCAGTACTTC. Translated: CASSYSGRGLIEQYF.

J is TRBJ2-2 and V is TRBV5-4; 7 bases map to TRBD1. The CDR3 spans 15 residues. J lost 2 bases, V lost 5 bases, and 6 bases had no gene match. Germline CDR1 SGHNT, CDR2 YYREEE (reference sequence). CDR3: CASRLGTVNTGELFF. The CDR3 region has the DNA TGTGCCAGCAGACTTGGGACAGTTAACACCGGGGAGCTGTTTTTT.

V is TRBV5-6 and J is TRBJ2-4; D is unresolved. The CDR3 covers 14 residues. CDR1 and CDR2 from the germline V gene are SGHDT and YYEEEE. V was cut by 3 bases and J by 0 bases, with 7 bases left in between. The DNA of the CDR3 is TGTGCCAGCAGCTCTCAGTCAGCCAAAAACATTCAGTACTTC. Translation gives CASSSQSAKNIQYF.

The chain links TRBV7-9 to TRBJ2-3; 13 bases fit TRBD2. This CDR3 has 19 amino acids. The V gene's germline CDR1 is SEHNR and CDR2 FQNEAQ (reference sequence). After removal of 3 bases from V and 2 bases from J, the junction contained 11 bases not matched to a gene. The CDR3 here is CASSFPLGLAGPNTDTQYF. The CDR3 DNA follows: TGTGCCAGCAGCTTTCCACTGGGACTAGCGGGACCGAACACAGATACGCAGTATTTT.

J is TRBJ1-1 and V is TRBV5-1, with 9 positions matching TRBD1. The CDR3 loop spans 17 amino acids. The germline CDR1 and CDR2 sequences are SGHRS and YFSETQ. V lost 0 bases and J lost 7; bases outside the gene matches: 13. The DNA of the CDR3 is TGCGCCAGCAGCTTGGTTGGGACAGGGTATAGTGTCGGTGAAGCTTTCTTT. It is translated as CASSLVGTGYSVGEAFF.

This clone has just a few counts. CDR3 protein: CASSQGGGSYRGYTF. As DNA, the CDR3 is TGTGCCAGCAGCCAAGGAGGGGGCTCCTATCGTGGCTACACCTTC. This sequence joins TRBV14 and TRBJ1-2, with 7 bases fitting TRBD1. CDR3 length: 15 residues. V lost 1 base, J lost 7 bases, and 9 bases stayed unmatched. In germline, CDR1 is SGHDN, CDR2 FVKESK.

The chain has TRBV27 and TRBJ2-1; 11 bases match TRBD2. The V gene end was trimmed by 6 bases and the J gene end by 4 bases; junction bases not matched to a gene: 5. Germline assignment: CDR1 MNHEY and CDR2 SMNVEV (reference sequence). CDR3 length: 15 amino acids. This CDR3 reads CASSRLAGWYNEQFF. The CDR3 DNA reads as TGTGCCAGCAGCCGACTAGCGGGATGGTACAATGAGCAGTTCTTC.

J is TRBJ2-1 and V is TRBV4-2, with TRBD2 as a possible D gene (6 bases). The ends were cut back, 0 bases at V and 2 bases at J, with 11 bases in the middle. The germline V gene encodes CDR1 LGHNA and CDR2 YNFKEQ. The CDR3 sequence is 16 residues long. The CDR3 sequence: CASSQELGLAYNEQFF. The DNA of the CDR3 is TGTGCCAGCAGCCAAGAACTGGGACTCGCCTACAATGAGCAGTTCTTC.

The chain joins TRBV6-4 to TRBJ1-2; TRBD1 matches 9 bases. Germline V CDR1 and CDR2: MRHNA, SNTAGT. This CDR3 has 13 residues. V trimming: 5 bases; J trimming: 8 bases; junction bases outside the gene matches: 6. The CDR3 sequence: CASSTGGARGYTF. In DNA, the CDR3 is TGTGCCAGCAGTACAGGGGGCGCGAGGGGCTACACCTTC.

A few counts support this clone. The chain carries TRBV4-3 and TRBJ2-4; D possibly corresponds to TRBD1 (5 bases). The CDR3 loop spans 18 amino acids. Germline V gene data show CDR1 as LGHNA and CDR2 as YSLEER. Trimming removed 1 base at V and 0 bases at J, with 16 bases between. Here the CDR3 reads CASSQGALWGAAKNIQYF. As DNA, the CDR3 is TGCGCCAGCAGCCAAGGGGCGTTATGGGGCGCAGCCAAAAACATTCAGTACTTC.